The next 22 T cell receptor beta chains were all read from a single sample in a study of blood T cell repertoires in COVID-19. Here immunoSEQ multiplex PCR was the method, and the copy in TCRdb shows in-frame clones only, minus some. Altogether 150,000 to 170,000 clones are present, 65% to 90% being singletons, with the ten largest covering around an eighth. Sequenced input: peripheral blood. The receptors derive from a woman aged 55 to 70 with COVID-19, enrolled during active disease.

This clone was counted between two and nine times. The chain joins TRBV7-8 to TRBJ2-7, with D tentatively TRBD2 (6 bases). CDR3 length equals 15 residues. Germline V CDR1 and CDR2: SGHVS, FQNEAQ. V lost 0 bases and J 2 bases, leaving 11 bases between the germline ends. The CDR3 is CASSLAETSTYEQYF. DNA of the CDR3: TGTGCCAGCAGCTTAGCGGAGACTAGTACCTACGAGCAGTACTTC.

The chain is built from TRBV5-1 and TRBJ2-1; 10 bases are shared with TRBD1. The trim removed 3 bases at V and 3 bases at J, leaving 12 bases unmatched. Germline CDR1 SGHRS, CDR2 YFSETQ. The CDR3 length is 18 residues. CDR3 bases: TGCGCCAGCAGCTCCCAGACAGGGGGCGCATTTGGCTACAATGAGCAGTTCTTC. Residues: CASSSQTGGAFGYNEQFF.

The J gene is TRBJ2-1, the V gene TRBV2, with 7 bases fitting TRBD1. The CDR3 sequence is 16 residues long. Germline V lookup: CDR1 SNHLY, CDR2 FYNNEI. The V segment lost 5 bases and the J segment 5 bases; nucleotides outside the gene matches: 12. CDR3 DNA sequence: TGTGCCAGCAGTTTTACAGGGGCACTTATGGACAATGAGCAGTTCTTC. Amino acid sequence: CASSFTGALMDNEQFF. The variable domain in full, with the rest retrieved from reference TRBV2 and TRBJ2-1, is EPEVTQTPSHQVTQMGQEVILRCVPISNHLYFYWYRQILGQKVEFLVSFYNNEISEKSEIFDDQFSVERPDGSNFTLKIRSTKLEDSAMYFCASSFTGALMDNEQFFGPGTRLTVL.

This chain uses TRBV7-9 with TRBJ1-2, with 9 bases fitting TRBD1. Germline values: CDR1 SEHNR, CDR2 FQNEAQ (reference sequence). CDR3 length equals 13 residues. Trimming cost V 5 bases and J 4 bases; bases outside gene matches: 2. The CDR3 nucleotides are TGTGCCAGCAGCACGGACAGGGGCTATGGCTACACCTTC. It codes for CASSTDRGYGYTF.

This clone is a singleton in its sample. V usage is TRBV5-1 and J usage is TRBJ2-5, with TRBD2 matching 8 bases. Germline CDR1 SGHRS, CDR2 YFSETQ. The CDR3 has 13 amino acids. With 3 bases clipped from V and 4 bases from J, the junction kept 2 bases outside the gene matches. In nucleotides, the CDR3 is TGCGCCAGCAGCTCCGGGACTAGAGAGACCCAGTACTTC. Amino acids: CASSSGTRETQYF. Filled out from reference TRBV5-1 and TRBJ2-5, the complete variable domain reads KAGVTQTPRYLIKTRGQQVTLSCSPISGHRSVSWYQQTPGQGLQFLFEYFSETQRNKGNFPGRFSGRQFSNSRSEMNVSTLELGDSALYLCASSSGTRETQYFGPGTRLLVL.

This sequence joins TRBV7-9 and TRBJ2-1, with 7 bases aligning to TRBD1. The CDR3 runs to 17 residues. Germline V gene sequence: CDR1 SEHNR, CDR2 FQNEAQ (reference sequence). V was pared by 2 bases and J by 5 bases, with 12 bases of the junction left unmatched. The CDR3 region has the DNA TGTGCCAGCAGCTTACCCCAAGGGACAGACCGGCACAATGAGCAGTTCTTC. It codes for CASSLPQGTDRHNEQFF.

The DNA for the CDR3 is TGTGCCAGCAGCTCCCCGGGGGGGAATAACTATGGCTACACCTTC. It codes for CASSSPGGNNYGYTF. V and J are TRBV28 and TRBJ1-2, with TRBD1 as a possible D gene (5 bases). V lost 6 bases, J lost 1 base, and 15 bases lay in between. CDR1 and CDR2 (germline): MDHEN, SYDVKM. The length of the CDR3 is 15 residues.

The CDR3 here is CASSSAGTGYSPLHF. CDR3 nucleotides: TGTGCCAGCAGTTCCGCCGGGACAGGGTATTCACCCCTCCACTTT. The chain employs TRBV6-2 or TRBV6-3 and TRBJ1-6; 9 bases align to TRBD1. The CDR3 sequence is 15 residues long. Germline V gene data show CDR1 as MNHEY and CDR2 as SVGEGT. J lost 8 bases, V lost 4 bases, and 6 bases had no gene match.

This CDR3 is CASSVSGGRAGELFF. The CDR3 bases are TGTGCCAGCAGCGTATCAGGGGGAAGGGCCGGGGAGCTGTTTTTT. This rearrangement joins TRBV9 to TRBJ2-2; 7 nucleotides match TRBD1. The CDR3 sequence is 15 residues long. With V trimmed by 1 base and J by 6 bases, 6 bases remained unmatched. Germline V gene data show CDR1 as SGDLS and CDR2 as YYNGEE.

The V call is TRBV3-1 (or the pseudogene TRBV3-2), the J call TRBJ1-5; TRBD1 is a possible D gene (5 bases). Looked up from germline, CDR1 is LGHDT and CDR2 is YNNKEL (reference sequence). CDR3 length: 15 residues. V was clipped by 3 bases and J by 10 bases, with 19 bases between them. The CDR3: CASSHSRSQGSPQHF. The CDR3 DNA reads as TGTGCCAGCAGCCATTCTCGCTCGCAGGGTTCTCCCCAGCATTTT.

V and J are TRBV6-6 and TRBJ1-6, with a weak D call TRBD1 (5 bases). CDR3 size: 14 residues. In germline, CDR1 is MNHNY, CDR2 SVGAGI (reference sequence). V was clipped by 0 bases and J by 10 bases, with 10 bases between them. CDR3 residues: CASSYSKTDSPLHF. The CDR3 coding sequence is TGTGCCAGCAGTTACTCGAAGACAGACTCACCCCTCCACTTT.

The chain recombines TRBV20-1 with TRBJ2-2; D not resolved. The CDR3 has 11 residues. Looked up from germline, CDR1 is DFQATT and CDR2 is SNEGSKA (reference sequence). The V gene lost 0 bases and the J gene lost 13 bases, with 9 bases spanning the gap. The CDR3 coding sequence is TGCAGTGCTAGAGATAAAGCTGGGCTGTTTTTT. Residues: CSARDKAGLFF.

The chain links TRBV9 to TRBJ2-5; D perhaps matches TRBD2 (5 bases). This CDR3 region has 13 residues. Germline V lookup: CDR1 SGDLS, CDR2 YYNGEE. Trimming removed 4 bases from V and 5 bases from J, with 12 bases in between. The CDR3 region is CASSQHEGETQYF. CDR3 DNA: TGTGCCAGCAGCCAGCACGAGGGCGAGACCCAGTACTTC.

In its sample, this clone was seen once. The CDR3 coding sequence is TGTGCTAGTGGTTTGGGAAGGACAGGGGGAGGAGGAGAGACCCAGTACTTC. This sequence encodes CASGLGRTGGGGETQYF. The chain links TRBV12-5 to TRBJ2-5; 10 positions agree with TRBD1. The CDR3 is 17 residues long. Germline V gene sequence: CDR1 LGHNT, CDR2 FRNRAP. The V and J ends lost 1 base and 4 bases, in that order; junction bases with no gene match: 9.

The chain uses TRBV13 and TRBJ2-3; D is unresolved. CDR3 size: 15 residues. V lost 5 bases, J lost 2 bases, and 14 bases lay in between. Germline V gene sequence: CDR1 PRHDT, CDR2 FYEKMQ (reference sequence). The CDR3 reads CASSPVGIFTDTQYF. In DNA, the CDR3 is TGTGCCAGCAGCCCTGTGGGCATTTTCACAGATACGCAGTATTTT.

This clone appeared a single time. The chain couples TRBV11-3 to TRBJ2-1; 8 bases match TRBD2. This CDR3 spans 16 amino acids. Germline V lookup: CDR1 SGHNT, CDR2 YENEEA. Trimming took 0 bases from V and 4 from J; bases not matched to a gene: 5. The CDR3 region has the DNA TGTGCCAGCAGCTTAGATTCCCTAGCGGGTTACAATGAGCAGTTCTTC. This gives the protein CASSLDSLAGYNEQFF.

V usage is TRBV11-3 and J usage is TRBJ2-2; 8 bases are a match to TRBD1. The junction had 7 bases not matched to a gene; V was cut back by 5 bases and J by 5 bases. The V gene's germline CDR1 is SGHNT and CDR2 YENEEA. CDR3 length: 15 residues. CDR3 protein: CASSPPGQGTGELFF. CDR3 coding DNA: TGTGCCAGCAGCCCGCCAGGACAGGGAACCGGGGAGCTGTTTTTT. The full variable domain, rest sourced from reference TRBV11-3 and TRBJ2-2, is EAGVVQSPRYKIIEKKQPVAFWCNPISGHNTLYWYLQNLGQGPELLIRYENEEAVDDSQLPKDRFSAERLKGVDSTLKIQPAELGDSAVYLCASSPPGQGTGELFFGEGSRLTVL.

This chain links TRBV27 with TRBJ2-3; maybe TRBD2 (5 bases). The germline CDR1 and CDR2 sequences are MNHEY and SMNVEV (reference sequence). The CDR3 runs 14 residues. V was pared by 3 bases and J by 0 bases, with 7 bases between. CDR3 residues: CASSFGGSTDTQYF. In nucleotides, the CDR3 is TGTGCCAGCAGTTTTGGAGGAAGCACAGATACGCAGTATTTT.

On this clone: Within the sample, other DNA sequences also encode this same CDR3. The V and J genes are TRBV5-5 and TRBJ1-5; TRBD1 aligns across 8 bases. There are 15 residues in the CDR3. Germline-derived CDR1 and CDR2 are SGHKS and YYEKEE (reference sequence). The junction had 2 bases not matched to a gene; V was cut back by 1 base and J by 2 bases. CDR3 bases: TGTGCCAGCAGCTTGACAGGGGGTGGCAATCAGCCCCAGCATTTT. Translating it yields CASSLTGGGNQPQHF.

CDR3 residues: CASGNRVREPQHF. In DNA, the CDR3 is TGTGCCAGCGGGAACAGGGTACGGGAGCCCCAGCATTTT. V gene TRBV6-5 combines with J gene TRBJ1-5; D is possibly TRBD1 (6 bases). CDR1 is MNHEY, CDR2 SVGAGI, per germline. The CDR3 sequence is 13 residues long. V was clipped by 8 bases and J by 8 bases, with 16 bases between them.

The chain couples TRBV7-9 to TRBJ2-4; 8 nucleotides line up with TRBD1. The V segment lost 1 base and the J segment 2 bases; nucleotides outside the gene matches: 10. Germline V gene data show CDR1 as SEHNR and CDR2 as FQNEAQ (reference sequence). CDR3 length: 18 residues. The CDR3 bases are TGTGCCAGCAGCTTAGGGACAGGGAGTTTTGGACCCAAAAACATTCAGTACTTC. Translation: CASSLGTGSFGPKNIQYF.

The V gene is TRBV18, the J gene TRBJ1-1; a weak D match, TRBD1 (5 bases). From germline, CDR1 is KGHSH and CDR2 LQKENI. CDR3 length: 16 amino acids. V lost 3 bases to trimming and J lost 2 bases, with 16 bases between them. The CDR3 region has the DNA TGTGCCAGCTCACCGAATATTCCCAGGGCTAACACTGAAGCTTTCTTT. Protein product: CASSPNIPRANTEAFF.